The clone carrying this TCR beta chain has only a few counts. A sample-barcoded 5' primer and a J-beta primer mix were used in a second PCR of about 7 to 12 cycles. TCRdb re-called the 5' RACE reads through MiXCR, storing one row per CDR3 protein. In the table there are hundreds of thousands of distinct CDR3 sequences, 49% of which are singletons. The sample belongs to a study of blood T cells in healthy people across ages. V was pared by 5 bases and J by 0 bases, with 9 bases between. Germline V lookup: CDR1 MNHEY, CDR2 SMNVEV (reference sequence). The CDR3 is 14 residues long. This sequence originates from a woman aged 60-75 years in good health. The sequencing sample was made of blood. The rearrangement uses TRBV27 and TRBJ2-3, with D uncertain. The DNA of the CDR3 is TGTGCCAGCAGTACTATAACTAGCACAGATACGCAGTATTTT. It encodes CASSTITSTDTQYF.